This record concerns one TCR beta chain sequence. The data stem from a study of blood T cell repertoires in COVID-19. Authors' processing steps: It was from reference gene primer amplification that nucleated cell counts were estimated. Generated by immunoSEQ multiplex PCR, the TCRdb table keeps only in-frame clones and is missing some. Clone size and the V and J calls come from that table; the DNA yielded D and trimming. The repertoire has 180,000 or so clones, approximately 80% of them found once; the top ten carry under 15%. Those who participated ranged in age from 18 to 89 years and resided in under 25 US areas. V gave up 6 bases and J gave up 4 bases; unmatched junction bases: 6. Looked up from germline, CDR1 is MNHNY and CDR2 is SVGAGI (reference sequence). The CDR3 sequence is 14 residues long.

Sequencing was done on a sample of PBMCs or T cells enriched from blood (not recorded which). The clonotype comes from a woman aged 55-75 years who had recovered from COVID-19. The V call is TRBV6-6, the J call TRBJ1-1, with 9 positions matching TRBD1. Written as DNA, the CDR3 is TGTGCCAGCAGCCCCGGACAGGGGATCACTGAAGCTTTCTTT. This translates into CASSPGQGITEAFF.